The 9 T cell receptor beta chains below all came from one sample that was sequenced in a study of cytomegalovirus exposure and HLA in healthy donors. Primers: 60 Vbeta forward and 13 Jbeta reverse. Assay used: immunoSEQ multiplex PCR; TCRdb lists only in-frame clones, some missing. Of 250,000 to 350,000 clones in the sample, 86% were seen once. The sequenced material came from PBMCs. These receptors were taken from a man aged 40-55 years in good health and CMV-seropositive.

The rearrangement links TRBV7-6 to TRBJ2-7; D unclear. The V end was cut by 5 bases, the J end by 4 bases, with 12 bases between. The germline V gene has CDR1 SGHVS and CDR2 FNYEAQ. There are 13 residues in the CDR3. The CDR3 here is CASSPVGTYEQYF. CDR3 coding DNA: TGTGCCAGCAGCCCAGTGGGCACTTACGAGCAGTACTTC.

This clone was seen only a few times. The chain employs TRBV7-9 and TRBJ1-4, with D perhaps TRBD1 (6 bases). Trimming pared 2 bases from V and 3 bases from J, leaving 16 bases between. Looked up from germline, CDR1 is SEHNR and CDR2 is FQNEAQ (reference sequence). There are 17 residues in the CDR3. The CDR3 spells CASSLSGMGGPNEKLFF. The CDR3 nucleotides read TGTGCCAGCAGCTTAAGCGGGATGGGGGGCCCTAATGAAAAACTGTTTTTT.

J is TRBJ2-7 and V is TRBV28; 8 positions match TRBD1. Trimming took 5 bases from V and 5 from J; bases not matched to a gene: 8. The CDR3 length is 14 residues. Germline CDR1 is MDHEN and CDR2 is SYDVKM. The CDR3 DNA is TGTGCCAGCAGTGACCAGGGGGCGCTCCACGAGCAGTACTTC. It encodes CASSDQGALHEQYF.

J is TRBJ2-1 and V is TRBV5-4; 10 nucleotides match TRBD2. The CDR3 totals 17 residues. Germline V CDR1 and CDR2: SGHNT, YYREEE (reference sequence). Losses at the gene ends were 1 base for V and 10 bases for J; bases not matched to a gene: 14. The CDR3 loop reads CASSLSSGASGRREQFF. CDR3 DNA: TGTGCCAGCAGCTTGTCCTCCGGCGCTAGCGGGAGACGGGAGCAGTTCTTC.

The CDR3 is CASSLGTSGRAKNIQYF. CDR3 DNA: TGTGCCAGCAGCTTAGGGACTAGCGGGAGAGCCAAAAACATTCAGTACTTC. This chain connects TRBV7-8 to TRBJ2-4, with 13 bases aligning to TRBD2. The CDR3 covers 17 residues. V lost 1 base, J lost 0 bases, and 0 bases stayed unmatched. From germline, CDR1 is SGHVS and CDR2 FQNEAQ.

The V call is TRBV7-6, the J call TRBJ1-2, with 10 bases fitting TRBD1. The CDR3 is 14 amino acids. Germline V gene lookup returns CDR1 SGHVS and CDR2 FNYEAQ. The junction had 6 bases not matched to a gene; V was cut back by 5 bases and J by 6 bases. CDR3 nucleotides: TGTGCCAGCAGCCGGTTAGGGACAGGGGATGGCTACACCTTC. Its protein product is CASSRLGTGDGYTF.

This chain joins TRBV7-3 and TRBJ2-5, with 7 bases that match TRBD2. This CDR3 has 15 residues. Germline lookup yields CDR1 SGHTA and CDR2 FQGTGA. V was clipped by 1 base and J by 5 bases; unmatched bases: 7. The DNA for the CDR3 is TGTGCCAGCAGCTTAATGGGAGGGCCCACGGAGACCCAGTACTTC. Its translation is CASSLMGGPTETQYF. The variable domain in full, completed from reference TRBV7-3 and TRBJ2-5, reads GAGVSQTPSNKVTEKGKYVELRCDPISGHTALYWYRQSLGQGPEFLIYFQGTGAADDSGLPNDRFFAVRPEGSVSTLKIQRTERGDSAVYLCASSLMGGPTETQYFGPGTRLLVL.

The chain joins TRBV5-6 to TRBJ2-1, with D perhaps TRBD1 (5 bases). Germline V gives CDR1 SGHDT, CDR2 YYEEEE. CDR3 length: 16 amino acids. V lost 1 base, J lost 0 bases, and 11 bases lay in between. CDR3 bases: TGTGCCAGCAGCTTGAGGGGCCTGAGCTCCTACAATGAGCAGTTCTTC. It yields the protein CASSLRGLSSYNEQFF.

A single count supports this clone. The chain joins TRBV2 to TRBJ1-2; a weak D match, TRBD1 (5 bases). CDR3 size: 14 residues. The germline V gene encodes CDR1 SNHLY and CDR2 FYNNEI. The ends were cut back, 7 bases at V and 0 bases at J, with 12 bases in the middle. The CDR3 DNA follows: TGTGCCAGCATGTCGGGGGGATCTAACTATGGCTACACCTTC. It yields the protein CASMSGGSNYGYTF. The variable domain in full, completed from reference TRBV2 and TRBJ1-2, reads EPEVTQTPSHQVTQMGQEVILRCVPISNHLYFYWYRQILGQKVEFLVSFYNNEISEKSEIFDDQFSVERPDGSNFTLKIRSTKLEDSAMYFCASMSGGSNYGYTFGSGTRLTVV.